These 23 T cell receptor beta chains were sequenced from one sample in a study of T cell changes during pregnancy in multiple sclerosis. TCRdb keeps only in-frame clones here, not all; method: immunoSEQ multiplex PCR. The table has 65,000 to 80,000 clones, roughly 93% seen once. This sample comprised peripheral blood, obtained in the first trimester of pregnancy. The receptors come from a female donor with multiple sclerosis, enrolled in a pregnancy study.

J is TRBJ1-1 and V is TRBV27; D remains ambiguous. CDR3 length: 13 residues. Germline V gene lookup returns CDR1 MNHEY and CDR2 SMNVEV (reference sequence). The V end was cut by 3 bases, the J end by 4 bases, with 9 bases between. The CDR3 coding sequence is TGTGCCAGCAGTTTTGGAGGGAGCACTGAAGCTTTCTTT. This codes for CASSFGGSTEAFF.

The genes are TRBV6-1 and TRBJ2-7, with 8 bases aligning to TRBD1. Germline V gives CDR1 MNHNS, CDR2 SASEGT. The CDR3 extends over 14 amino acids. The trim removed 8 bases at V and 9 bases at J, leaving 15 bases unmatched. CDR3 residues: CASGRQGQTLGQYF. In DNA, the CDR3 is TGTGCCAGCGGAAGACAGGGGCAGACTCTTGGGCAGTACTTC.

V gene TRBV7-2 combines with J gene TRBJ1-5, with D hard to call. Germline values: CDR1 SGHTA, CDR2 FQGNSA. Trimming pared 0 bases from V and 7 bases from J, leaving 13 bases between. There are 15 residues in the CDR3. The CDR3 DNA reads as TGTGCCAGCAGCTTAGCTGGCACAGTAGGACAGCCCCAGCATTTT. The encoded protein is CASSLAGTVGQPQHF.

J is TRBJ1-1 and V is TRBV7-9, with D perhaps matching TRBD1 (6 bases). V was clipped by 2 bases and J by 3 bases, with 10 bases between them. The CDR3 is made up of 14 amino acids. Germline V lookup: CDR1 SEHNR, CDR2 FQNEAQ (reference sequence). The CDR3 sequence: CASSLRNRDTEAFF. The CDR3 region has the DNA TGTGCCAGCAGCTTAAGGAACAGGGACACTGAAGCTTTCTTT.

The chain links TRBV28 to TRBJ1-5; weak D call: TRBD1 (6 bases). The V gene lost 1 base and the J gene lost 4 bases, with 8 bases spanning the gap. The CDR3 runs 14 residues. Germline CDR1 MDHEN, CDR2 SYDVKM. The chain's CDR3 is CASSLSGVNQPQHF. The CDR3 DNA sequence: TGTGCCAGCAGTTTATCAGGGGTAAATCAGCCCCAGCATTTT.

The CDR3 protein is CAIDDRSSDEQYF. The CDR3 nucleotides read TGTGCCATAGACGACAGGTCGAGCGACGAGCAGTACTTC. This chain joins TRBV9 and TRBJ2-7; D possibly corresponds to TRBD1 (6 bases). Per the germline V gene, CDR1 is SGDLS and CDR2 is YYNGEE. V was trimmed by 9 bases and J by 5 bases, leaving 18 bases between them. CDR3 length: 13 residues.

The chain has TRBV29-1 and TRBJ1-2; D possibly corresponds to TRBD1 (5 bases). The CDR3 is made up of 13 amino acids. Trimming stripped 6 bases from V and 7 bases from J, with 18 bases between. The germline CDR1 and CDR2 sequences are SQVTM and ANQGSEA. CDR3 DNA sequence: TGCAGCGTGGGAGGGGAGCAGCTAGTTGGCTACACCTTC. Amino acids: CSVGGEQLVGYTF.

The V gene is TRBV5-1, the J gene TRBJ2-7; D possibly corresponds to TRBD1 (6 bases). Germline CDR1 and CDR2: SGHRS and YFSETQ. The ends were cut back, 4 bases at V and 2 bases at J, with 13 bases in the middle. CDR3 size: 14 residues. The chain's CDR3 is CASSLTGKAYEQYF. As DNA, the CDR3 is TGCGCCAGCAGCCTGACAGGAAAAGCCTACGAGCAGTACTTC.

This sequence joins TRBV27 and TRBJ2-2; 10 bases match TRBD1. The CDR3 is 18 amino acids. V shed 3 bases, J shed 6 bases, and the junction held 13 bases outside the gene matches. Germline loops: CDR1 MNHEY, CDR2 SMNVEV (reference sequence). CDR3 in amino acids: CASSFNPGQGSGAGELFF. CDR3 coding DNA: TGTGCCAGCAGTTTTAATCCGGGACAGGGGTCAGGAGCCGGGGAGCTGTTTTTT.

This chain uses TRBV5-5 with TRBJ1-2, with 7 bases lining up with TRBD1. Germline V lookup: CDR1 SGHKS, CDR2 YYEKEE (reference sequence). The CDR3 covers 14 residues. V lost 2 bases to trimming and J lost 4 bases; unmatched junction nucleotides: 5. The CDR3 DNA follows: TGTGCCAGCAGCTTCGACAGGGCGGCCTATGGCTACACCTTC. It yields the protein CASSFDRAAYGYTF.

There are many counts of this clone. This CDR3 is CASSVSWGERPQHF. CDR3 nucleotides: TGTGCCAGCAGCGTATCCTGGGGGGAGCGGCCCCAGCATTTT. The chain uses TRBV9 and TRBJ1-5, with D possibly matching TRBD1 (5 bases). CDR1 is SGDLS, CDR2 YYNGEE, per germline. The V end was cut by 1 base, the J end by 9 bases, with 14 bases between. The CDR3 runs to 14 residues. Based on the CDR3 plus reference TRBV9 and TRBJ1-5, the full variable domain is DSGVTQTPKHLITATGQRVTLRCSPRSGDLSVYWYQQSLDQGLQFLIQYYNGEERAKGNILERFSAQQFPDLHSELNLSSLELGDSALYFCASSVSWGERPQHFGDGTRLSIL.

This clone appeared a single time. This chain links TRBV7-3 with TRBJ1-1; the match to TRBD1 covers 7 bases. The V segment lost 5 bases and the J segment 6 bases; nucleotides outside the gene matches: 9. CDR1 SGHTA and CDR2 FQGTGA come from the germline V gene. The CDR3 runs 14 residues. CDR3 sequence: CASSRDRVASEAFF. Written as DNA, the CDR3 is TGTGCCAGCAGCCGGGACAGAGTGGCCTCTGAAGCTTTCTTT.

The rearrangement links TRBV5-1 to TRBJ1-1; possible D gene TRBD1, 6 bases. V lost 4 bases to trimming and J lost 1 base, with 14 bases between them. This CDR3 is built from 15 residues. Germline V CDR1 and CDR2: SGHRS, YFSETQ. The DNA of the CDR3 is TGCGCCAGCAGCGCACAGGGACGAGGGAACACTGAAGCTTTCTTT. As protein: CASSAQGRGNTEAFF.

The V gene is TRBV5-4, the J gene TRBJ1-4, with 12 bases matching TRBD1. CDR3 size: 17 residues. CDR1 is SGHNT and CDR2 is YYREEE in the germline V gene (reference sequence). J lost 2 bases, V lost 4 bases, and 6 bases had no gene match. The CDR3 is CASSPGTGGRTNEKLFF. DNA of the CDR3: TGTGCCAGCAGCCCCGGGACAGGGGGCAGGACTAATGAAAAACTGTTTTTT.

V usage is TRBV5-4 and J usage is TRBJ2-7; the D is unclear. This CDR3 is 13 amino acids long. Germline assignment: CDR1 SGHNT and CDR2 YYREEE (reference sequence). The V end lost 0 bases, the J end lost 4 bases, and 8 bases lay between the germline ends. CDR3 nucleotides: TGTGCCAGCAGCTTGGGGGCACCGTACGAGCAGTACTTC. As protein: CASSLGAPYEQYF.

The chain joins TRBV4-3 to TRBJ1-2; D ambiguous. Per the germline V gene, CDR1 is LGHNA and CDR2 is YSLEER. The CDR3 sequence is 16 residues long. V was clipped by 0 bases and J by 1 base, with 12 bases between them. The CDR3 DNA reads as TGCGCCAGCAGCCAAGATTTCACATACATTAACTATGGCTACACCTTC. Its protein is CASSQDFTYINYGYTF.

The V gene is TRBV5-1, the J gene TRBJ2-2, with 7 bases matching TRBD1. Trimming took 5 bases from V and 2 from J; bases not matched to a gene: 6. This CDR3 has 15 residues. Germline CDR1 SGHRS, CDR2 YFSETQ. This CDR3 reads CASRRTGANTGELFF. The CDR3 DNA sequence: TGCGCCAGCAGGCGAACAGGGGCCAACACCGGGGAGCTGTTTTTT. The full variable domain, rest sourced from reference TRBV5-1 and TRBJ2-2, is KAGVTQTPRYLIKTRGQQVTLSCSPISGHRSVSWYQQTPGQGLQFLFEYFSETQRNKGNFPGRFSGRQFSNSRSEMNVSTLELGDSALYLCASRRTGANTGELFFGEGSRLTVL.

The V call is TRBV10-3, the J call TRBJ1-4; D is undetermined. V was cut by 10 bases and J by 5 bases, with 17 bases left in between. The germline V gene has CDR1 ENHRY and CDR2 SYGVKD. This CDR3 contains 14 residues. The CDR3 DNA reads as TGTGCCACTGGCCGTGAGCGCACGAATGAAAAACTGTTTTTT. Encoded protein: CATGRERTNEKLFF.

The chain employs TRBV5-5 and TRBJ1-5; 9 bases align to TRBD1. The germline V gene has CDR1 SGHKS and CDR2 YYEKEE (reference sequence). The CDR3 runs to 16 residues. The trim removed 4 bases at V and 5 bases at J, leaving 10 bases unmatched. The CDR3 spells CASSQSGTGSDQPQHF. The CDR3 DNA reads TGTGCCAGCAGCCAATCCGGGACAGGGAGCGATCAGCCCCAGCATTTT.

The chain combines TRBV5-1 with TRBJ1-1; no definite D call. The germline V gene has CDR1 SGHRS and CDR2 YFSETQ. The CDR3 is made up of 12 amino acids. Between the trimmed V and J ends, which lost 0 bases and 2 bases, there was a span of 2 bases. This CDR3 is CASSLANTEAFF. The CDR3 DNA reads TGCGCCAGCAGCTTGGCTAACACTGAAGCTTTCTTT.

CDR3 in amino acids: CASSGDTLNTEAFF. CDR3 coding DNA: TGTGCCAGCAGCGGGGACACATTGAACACTGAAGCTTTCTTT. The rearrangement joins TRBV6-6 to TRBJ1-1; weak D call: TRBD1 (6 bases). Germline V lookup: CDR1 MNHNY, CDR2 SVGAGI (reference sequence). The germline V and J ends were trimmed by 6 bases and 0 bases, with 11 bases remaining between them. The CDR3 has 14 residues.

This clone was seen a single time. V and J are TRBV19 and TRBJ2-5; 9 bases map to TRBD1. Per germline, CDR1 LNHDA and CDR2 SQIVND (reference sequence). Trimming removed 5 bases from V and 3 bases from J; junction bases left unmatched: 7. The CDR3 contains 15 residues. The CDR3 DNA reads TGTGCCAGTAGTGTCCCTGGGACAGGGAAAGAGACCCAGTACTTC. Amino acids: CASSVPGTGKETQYF.

In nucleotides, the CDR3 is TGTGCCAGCAGTTTCGCGGGGGGTGAATCACCCCTCCACTTT. Translating it yields CASSFAGGESPLHF. V gene TRBV27 combines with J gene TRBJ1-6, with a possible D match to TRBD1 (5 bases). V was clipped by 3 bases and J by 10 bases, with 13 bases between them. The CDR3 totals 14 residues. Germline V lookup: CDR1 MNHEY, CDR2 SMNVEV (reference sequence).